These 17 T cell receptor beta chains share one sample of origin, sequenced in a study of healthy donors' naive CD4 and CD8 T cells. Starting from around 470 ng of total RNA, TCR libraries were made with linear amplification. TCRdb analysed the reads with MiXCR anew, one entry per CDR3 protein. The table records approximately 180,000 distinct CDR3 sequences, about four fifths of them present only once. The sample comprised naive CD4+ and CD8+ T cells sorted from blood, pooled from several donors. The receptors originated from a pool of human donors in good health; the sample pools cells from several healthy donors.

CDR3 in amino acids: CASSYVEGYNEQFF. The CDR3 nucleotides are TGTGCCAGCAGTTACGTGGAGGGTTACAATGAGCAGTTCTTC. This rearrangement joins TRBV6-5 to TRBJ2-1, with D perhaps TRBD2 (6 bases). The CDR3 totals 14 residues. Deletions cut 2 bases from V and 4 bases from J, with 9 bases between. Germline V gene data show CDR1 as MNHEY and CDR2 as SVGAGI.

CDR3 sequence: CSVALGGKTYEQYF. The CDR3 nucleotides read TGCAGCGTTGCCTTAGGGGGCAAAACCTACGAGCAGTACTTC. The rearrangement joins TRBV29-1 to TRBJ2-7, with 7 bases fitting TRBD1. Unmatched junction bases numbered 8, after V lost 4 bases and J lost 2 bases. The CDR3 runs to 14 residues. Germline V gene sequence: CDR1 SQVTM, CDR2 ANQGSEA.

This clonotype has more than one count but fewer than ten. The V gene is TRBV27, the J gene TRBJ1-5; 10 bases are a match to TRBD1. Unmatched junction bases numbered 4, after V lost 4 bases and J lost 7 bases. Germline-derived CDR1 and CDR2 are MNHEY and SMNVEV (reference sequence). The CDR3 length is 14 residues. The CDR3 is CASSYTTGGQPQHF. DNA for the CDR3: TGTGCCAGCAGTTATACGACAGGGGGCCAGCCCCAGCATTTT.

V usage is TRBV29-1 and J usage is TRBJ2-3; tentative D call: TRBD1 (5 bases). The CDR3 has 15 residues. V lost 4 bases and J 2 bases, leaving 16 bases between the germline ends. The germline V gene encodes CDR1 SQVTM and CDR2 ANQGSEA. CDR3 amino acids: CSVVLFRQLTDTQYF. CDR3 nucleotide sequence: TGCAGCGTTGTTCTCTTTCGACAGCTCACAGATACGCAGTATTTT.

Written as DNA, the CDR3 is TGCAGCGTTGGGGAGGTGGGCAATCAGCCCCAGCATTTT. The encoded protein is CSVGEVGNQPQHF. The chain is built from TRBV29-1 and TRBJ1-5; D call uncertain. The V gene lost 4 bases and the J gene lost 2 bases, with 9 bases spanning the gap. This CDR3 region has 13 residues. Germline values: CDR1 SQVTM, CDR2 ANQGSEA.

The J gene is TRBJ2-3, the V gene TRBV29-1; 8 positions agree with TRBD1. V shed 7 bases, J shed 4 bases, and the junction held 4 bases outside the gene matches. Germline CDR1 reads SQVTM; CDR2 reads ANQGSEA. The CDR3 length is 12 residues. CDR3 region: CSAVDRADTQYF. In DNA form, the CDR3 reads TGCAGCGCCGTGGACAGGGCAGATACGCAGTATTTT.

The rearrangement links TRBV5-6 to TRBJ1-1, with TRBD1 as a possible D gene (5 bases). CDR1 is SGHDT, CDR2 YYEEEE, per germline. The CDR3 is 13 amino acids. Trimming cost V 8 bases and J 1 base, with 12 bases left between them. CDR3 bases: TGTGCCAGTAGGGGCCCGGCGAACACTGAAGCTTTCTTT. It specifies CASRGPANTEAFF.

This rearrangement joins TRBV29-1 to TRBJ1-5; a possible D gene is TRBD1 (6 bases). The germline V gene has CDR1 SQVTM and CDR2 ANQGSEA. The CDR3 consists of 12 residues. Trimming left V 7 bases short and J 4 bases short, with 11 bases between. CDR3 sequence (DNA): TGCAGCGCTCGCAGGGGAAATCAGCCCCAGCATTTT. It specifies CSARRGNQPQHF.

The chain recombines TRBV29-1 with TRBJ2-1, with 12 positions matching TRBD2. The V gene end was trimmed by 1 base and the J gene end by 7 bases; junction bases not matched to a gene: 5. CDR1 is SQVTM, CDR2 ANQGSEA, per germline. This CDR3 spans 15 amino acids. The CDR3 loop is CSVEGASGRVNEQFF. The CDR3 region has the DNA TGCAGCGTTGAAGGAGCTAGCGGGAGGGTTAATGAGCAGTTCTTC.

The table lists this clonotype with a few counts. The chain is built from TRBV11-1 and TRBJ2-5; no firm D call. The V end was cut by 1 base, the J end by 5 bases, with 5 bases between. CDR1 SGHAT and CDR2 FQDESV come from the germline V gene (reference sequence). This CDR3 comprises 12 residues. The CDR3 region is CASSLGLETQYF. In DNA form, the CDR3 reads TGTGCCAGCAGCTTAGGATTGGAGACCCAGTACTTC.

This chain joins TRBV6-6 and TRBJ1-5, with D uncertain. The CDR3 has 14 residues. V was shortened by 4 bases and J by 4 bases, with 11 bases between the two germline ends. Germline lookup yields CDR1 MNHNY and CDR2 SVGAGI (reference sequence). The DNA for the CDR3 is TGTGCCAGCAGTTCACTGCCGGGGAATCAGCCCCAGCATTTT. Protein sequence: CASSSLPGNQPQHF.

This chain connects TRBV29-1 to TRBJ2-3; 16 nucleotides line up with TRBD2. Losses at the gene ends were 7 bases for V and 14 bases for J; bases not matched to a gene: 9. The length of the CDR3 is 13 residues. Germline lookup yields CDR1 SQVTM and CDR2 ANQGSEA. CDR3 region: CSALGLAGGPRYF. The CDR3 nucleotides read TGCAGCGCCCTGGGACTAGCGGGAGGGCCGAGGTATTTT.

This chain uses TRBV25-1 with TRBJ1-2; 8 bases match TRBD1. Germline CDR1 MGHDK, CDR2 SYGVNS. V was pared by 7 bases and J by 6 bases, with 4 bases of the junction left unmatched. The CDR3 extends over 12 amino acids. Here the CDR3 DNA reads TGTGCCAGCACCAGGACAGGGCATGGCTACACCTTC. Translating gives CASTRTGHGYTF.

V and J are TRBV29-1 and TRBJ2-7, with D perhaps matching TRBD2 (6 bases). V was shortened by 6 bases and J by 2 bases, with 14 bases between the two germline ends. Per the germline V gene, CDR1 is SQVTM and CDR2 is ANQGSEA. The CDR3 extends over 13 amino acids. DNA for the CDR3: TGCAGCGTCGCGACTAGGGCCGCCTACGAGCAGTACTTC. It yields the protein CSVATRAAYEQYF.

The CDR3 region is CASSPTLRGGGYTF. CDR3 in DNA: TGTGCCAGCAGTCCGACCCTACGGGGAGGGGGCTACACCTTC. The chain carries TRBV27 and TRBJ1-2; D remains ambiguous. The CDR3 length is 14 residues. From germline, CDR1 is MNHEY and CDR2 SMNVEV (reference sequence). V lost 5 bases to trimming and J lost 8 bases, with 18 bases between them.

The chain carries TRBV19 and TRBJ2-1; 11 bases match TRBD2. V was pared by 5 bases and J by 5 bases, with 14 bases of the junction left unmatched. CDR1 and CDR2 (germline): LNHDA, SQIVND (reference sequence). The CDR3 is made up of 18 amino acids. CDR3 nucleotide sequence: TGTGCCAGTAGTGAGACAGGCCCGGGACTAGCGGACAACAATGAGCAGTTCTTC. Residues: CASSETGPGLADNNEQFF.

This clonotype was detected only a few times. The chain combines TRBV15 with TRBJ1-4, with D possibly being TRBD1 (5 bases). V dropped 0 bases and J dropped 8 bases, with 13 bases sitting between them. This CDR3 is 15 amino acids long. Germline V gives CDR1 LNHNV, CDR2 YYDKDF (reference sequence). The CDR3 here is CATSRDLQGPEKLFF. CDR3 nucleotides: TGTGCCACCAGCAGAGATCTCCAGGGACCGGAAAAACTGTTTTTT.